The present entry profiles one T cell receptor beta chain with its context. The antigen it recognizes is unknown. Base qualities are not at hand, and no much larger clone is one base apart. TCRbeta CDR3 regions were amplified from genomic DNA by means of the immunoSEQ Assay, a bias-controlled multiplex PCR. The paper's data handling went like this. Within the assay, amplification of reference gene primers was used to estimate how many nucleated cells each sample contained. Sequence reads were collapsed and filtered to measure the absolute abundance of every unique TCRbeta CDR3 rearrangement. For each sample, productive Simpson clonality was calculated as the square root of Simpson's diversity index across productive rearrangements. The table was pulled from immuneACCESS by TCRdb, which kept in-frame rearrangements only. Such tables lose some clones; where checked, under half of the loss comes from unresolved V genes, and the rest has no known cause. V, J and clone size were drawn from that table, and D and trimming were deduced from the DNA. Here the sample has about 220,000 clones; 75% to 85% occur a single time. Approximately 10% of the sample belongs to the ten largest clones.

This sample is drawn from a study of blood T cell repertoires in COVID-19 (dated by TCRdb to 2019 to 2021). Study-wide context: The collaborator samples originated in the United States, Italy and Spain and spanned the acute and convalescent phases of COVID-19. The samples were drawn from two sources: the first 160 participants of the ongoing ImmuneRACE study, and approximately 1,300 subjects contributed by 6 global collaborators. Where available, HLA class I and class II types were obtained from metadata supplied by the sample provider rather than from assay-based typing. Deeply sampled blood TCRbeta repertoires from subjects exposed to, actively infected with, or recovered from COVID-19 were included in the dataset. The repertoires were released in a freely available public database intended as a resource for research on the immune response to SARS-CoV-2. Nearly every sample came with metadata listing a de-identified subject ID, COVID-19 status, age in years and sex. The prospective study material was composed of cDNA or gDNA derived from T cells, B-cell-depleted T cells, or PBMCs.

Collaborating institutions collected whole blood in K2EDTA tubes following their own protocols. For TCRbeta analysis, collaborator samples were shipped as frozen whole blood, as isolated PBMCs, or as DNA extracted from either sample type. Study-wide conclusions, independent of this receptor: How much clinical and demographic metadata was included differed by source and by participant, and the metadata was provided uncurated.

Source material: peripheral blood. This sequence originates from a man aged 50 to 59 with active or convalescent COVID-19.

CDR3 sequence: CASSQDWTSGRAISDTQYF. The bases read TGCGCCAGCAGCCAAGATTGGACTAGCGGGAGGGCCATTTCAGATACGCAGTATTTT. The sequence is built from TRBV4-3 and TRBJ2-3, and TRBD2 matches 15 of the central bases. Reading the germline V gene gives CDR1 LGHNA and CDR2 YSLEER. Spanning cysteine to phenylalanine, the CDR3 consists of 19 amino acids. Left in the record is the CDR3 DNA by itself, 57 bases read in frame from the first base. V is pruned by 0 bases and J by 4 bases, leaving 8 bases of the junction without a gene match.